This is a list of T cell receptor beta chains from one sample in a study of T cell responses to AZD1222 COVID-19 vaccine. The table came from immunoSEQ multiplex PCR; TCRdb's copy has only in-frame clones and leaves some out. Of about 120,000 clones listed, approximately 88% are singletons. The sample was peripheral blood, taken on day 0 of AZD1222 vaccination. These receptors came from an adult in good health. The CDR3 runs from the conserved cysteine through the conserved F or W. D genes are given only for firm matches. Not every row has a clone size; where given, it reads once, few, many or a size class.

-	TRBV27	TRBJ2-7	few	16	CASSFQGPRTANEQYF	TGTGCCAGCAGTTTCCAGGGTCCCCGAACGGCTAACGAGCAGTACTTC
TRBD1	TRBV29-1	TRBJ2-2	-	13	CSADRGYDGELFF	TGCAGCGCGGACAGGGGGTATGACGGGGAGCTGTTTTTT
TRBD1	TRBV7-9	TRBJ2-5	-	16	CASSLSRTGKEETQYF	TGTGCCAGCAGCTTAAGTCGGACAGGGAAGGAGGAGACCCAGTACTTC
-	TRBV7-8	TRBJ1-5	-	14	CASSLGDSNQPQHF	TGTGCCAGCAGCTTGGGGGATAGCAATCAGCCCCAGCATTTT
-	TRBV18	TRBJ2-7	-	14	CASSPPSGTYEQYF	TGTGCCAGCTCACCACCGTCTGGGACCTACGAGCAGTACTTC
-	TRBV5-5	TRBJ2-2	-	15	CASSYRQVNTGELFF	TGTGCCAGCAGCTATAGACAGGTGAACACCGGGGAGCTGTTTTTT
TRBD1	TRBV7-9	TRBJ2-5	-	14	CASSSGQFQETQYF	TGTGCCAGCAGCTCGGGACAGTTCCAAGAGACCCAGTACTTC
-	TRBV11-2	TRBJ2-5	-	14	CASSLNSDQETQYF	TGTGCCAGCAGCCTAAATAGCGACCAAGAGACCCAGTACTTC
-	TRBV19	TRBJ1-1	-	18	CASSIDRGPRIPNTEAFF	TGTGCCAGTAGTATAGATCGAGGACCCAGGATCCCGAACACTGAAGCTTTCTTT
TRBD2	TRBV2	TRBJ2-4	-	13	CASGGLAANLKDF	TGTGCCAGTGGGGGTCTAGCGGCCAACCTTAAGGACTTC
-	TRBV30	TRBJ2-6	-	15	CAWSPFSSGANVLTF	TGTGCCTGGAGTCCATTCAGCTCTGGGGCCAACGTCCTGACTTTC
-	TRBV18	TRBJ2-2	-	15	CASSLRAVASGELFF	TGTGCCAGCTCACTACGGGCCGTAGCGAGCGGGGAGCTGTTTTTT
TRBD1	TRBV6-5	TRBJ1-6	once	14	CASGILTGDSPLHF	TGTGCCAGCGGAATCTTGACAGGGGATTCACCCCTCCACTTT
-	TRBV29-1	TRBJ2-7	-	11	CSVAETYEQYF	TGCAGCGTTGCGGAGACCTACGAGCAGTACTTC
-	TRBV2	TRBJ1-5	-	14	CASSERRVNQPQHF	TGTGCCAGCAGTGAGAGGAGGGTCAATCAGCCCCAGCATTTT
TRBD1	TRBV6-5	TRBJ1-5	few	15	CASSSTGVGNQPQHF	TGTGCCAGCAGTTCGACAGGGGTTGGCAATCAGCCCCAGCATTTT
-	TRBV6-1	TRBJ2-7	-	15	CASSEPGLSSYEQYF	TGTGCCAGCAGTGAGCCGGGACTCAGCTCCTACGAGCAGTACTTC
TRBD1	TRBV19	TRBJ1-2	-	19	CASSTRRQGGASWTYGYTF	TGTGCCAGTAGTACCCGGCGACAAGGGGGCGCATCCTGGACCTATGGCTACACCTTC
-	TRBV19	TRBJ1-4	-	13	CASRGRGGEKLFF	TGTGCCAGTCGCGGGAGGGGTGGTGAAAAACTGTTTTTT
-	TRBV5-1	TRBJ2-1	-	14	CASSLGQTVGEQFF	TGCGCCAGCAGCTTGGGACAGACGGTGGGTGAGCAGTTCTTC
TRBD1	TRBV10-3	TRBJ1-2	few	15	CAISARTGSVGGYTF	TGTGCCATCAGTGCCAGGACAGGGTCGGTTGGTGGCTACACCTTC
TRBD2	TRBV3-1/TRBV3-2	TRBJ2-5	-	14	CASSQLAGEETQYF	TGTGCCAGCAGCCAGCTAGCGGGCGAAGAGACCCAGTACTTC
-	TRBV6-5	TRBJ2-5	-	16	CASSYKPQGGSGTQYF	TGTGCCAGCAGTTACAAACCCCAGGGTGGGTCAGGGACCCAGTACTTC
-	TRBV7-8	TRBJ1-6	once	12	CASSLMDLPLHF	TGTGCCAGCAGCCTCATGGACCTACCCCTCCACTTT
-	TRBV28	TRBJ1-5	-	12	CASSSGDQPQHF	TGTGCCAGCAGCTCAGGGGATCAGCCCCAGCATTTT
TRBD2	TRBV6-6	TRBJ2-1	-	15	CASSFQAGGNNEQFF	TGTGCCAGCAGTTTCCAAGCGGGGGGGAACAATGAGCAGTTCTTC
-	TRBV27	TRBJ1-5	-	16	CASSSFPVSQGQPQHF	TGTGCCAGCTCCAGTTTTCCCGTCTCCCAGGGCCAGCCCCAGCATTTT
-	TRBV7-9	TRBJ1-4	-	16	CASSPSIGVVGEKLFF	TGTGCCAGCAGCCCCAGTATAGGGGTAGTGGGTGAAAAACTGTTTTTT
TRBD1	TRBV29-1	TRBJ1-2	-	12	CSARGQIYGYTF	TGCAGCGCCCGGGGACAGATCTATGGCTACACCTTC
-	TRBV6-6	TRBJ2-2	-	15	CASSYRWTSTGELFF	TGTGCCAGCAGTTACCGGTGGACGTCAACCGGGGAGCTGTTTTTT
-	TRBV24-1	TRBJ2-7	-	16	CATSDPVKEASFEQYF	TGTGCCACCAGTGACCCAGTGAAGGAGGCTTCTTTCGAGCAGTACTTC
-	TRBV10-3	TRBJ1-5	-	13	CAIRRDDAGPQHF	TGTGCCATCAGGCGGGACGATGCGGGGCCCCAGCATTTT
-	TRBV2	TRBJ2-7	-	11	CASSYQYEQYF	TGTGCCAGCAGTTACCAATACGAGCAGTACTTC
-	TRBV5-1	TRBJ2-7	-	14	CASSSKGGGNEQYF	TGCGCCAGCAGTAGCAAAGGGGGCGGGAACGAGCAGTACTTC
-	TRBV15	TRBJ2-7	-	12	CATSRDRQRSYF	TGTGCCACCAGCAGAGATCGGCAGAGATCGTACTTC
-	TRBV4-3	TRBJ2-1	once	18	CASSQDRPLRFSYNEQFF	TGCGCCAGCAGCCAAGATCGCCCTTTACGCTTCTCCTACAATGAGCAGTTCTTC
-	TRBV28	TRBJ2-5	-	14	CASSGTPGLETQYF	TGTGCCAGCAGTGGGACTCCCGGTCTCGAGACCCAGTACTTC
-	TRBV11-2	TRBJ1-2	-	13	CASSLEGVRGYTF	TGTGCCAGCAGCTTAGAAGGAGTTCGGGGCTACACCTTC
-	TRBV11-3	TRBJ1-1	-	15	CASSPLGQKNTEAFF	TGTGCCAGCAGCCCCTTAGGACAGAAGAACACTGAAGCTTTCTTT
-	TRBV7-2	TRBJ1-1	-	16	CASSLEGTAMNTEAFF	TGTGCCAGCAGCTTAGAGGGGACGGCCATGAACACTGAAGCTTTCTTT